A single sample gave rise to the 20 T cell receptor beta chains below, sequenced in a study of shared clonotypes between healthy human individuals. Measured with immunoSEQ multiplex PCR; TCRdb has only the in-frame clones, and not every one. Among a few million clones listed, around 93% were seen once. The sample was naive CD4+ T cells from PBMCs. Subset here: CD45RA+ positively selected. The source of these receptors is a man aged 18-30 years in good health. Some clones in this sample may be carry-over from other donors' samples.

This clone was seen a few times. The chain combines TRBV11-3 with TRBJ2-3; the D gene is possibly TRBD2 (6 bases). The V end lost 5 bases, the J end lost 0 bases, and 18 bases lay between the germline ends. Germline V lookup: CDR1 SGHNT, CDR2 YENEEA. This CDR3 contains 17 residues. The CDR3 region has the DNA TGTGCCAGCAGCCTAGGGGTCGGGGGTAGTAGCACAGATACGCAGTATTTT. Its protein is CASSLGVGGSSTDTQYF.

This clone was found once. The chain carries TRBV18 and TRBJ1-6; no reliable D call. V was trimmed by 4 bases and J by 1 base, leaving 11 bases between them. Germline V lookup: CDR1 KGHSH, CDR2 LQKENI. The CDR3 sequence is 16 residues long. The CDR3 sequence: CASSREAGSYNSPLHF. Here the CDR3 DNA reads TGTGCCAGCTCACGCGAAGCGGGGTCCTATAATTCACCCCTCCACTTT.

This rearrangement joins TRBV11-3 to TRBJ1-1; D is uncertain. Trimming cost V 4 bases and J 3 bases, with 6 bases left between them. The CDR3 length is 12 residues. Germline V gene lookup returns CDR1 SGHNT and CDR2 YENEEA. This CDR3 reads CASSSSYTEAFF. The CDR3, as DNA: TGTGCCAGCAGCTCAAGTTACACTGAAGCTTTCTTT. Together with reference TRBV11-3 and TRBJ1-1, the CDR3 gives the full variable domain: EAGVVQSPRYKIIEKKQPVAFWCNPISGHNTLYWYLQNLGQGPELLIRYENEEAVDDSQLPKDRFSAERLKGVDSTLKIQPAELGDSAVYLCASSSSYTEAFFGQGTRLTVV.

The chain couples TRBV9 to TRBJ2-5; D possibly corresponds to TRBD1 (5 bases). This CDR3 has 15 residues. Germline CDR1 reads SGDLS; CDR2 reads YYNGEE. V was shortened by 0 bases and J by 2 bases, with 11 bases between the two germline ends. Here the CDR3 reads CASSVVPGQQETQYF. CDR3 coding DNA: TGTGCCAGCAGCGTAGTCCCCGGACAACAAGAGACCCAGTACTTC. Supplemented by reference TRBV9 and TRBJ2-5, the full variable domain reads DSGVTQTPKHLITATGQRVTLRCSPRSGDLSVYWYQQSLDQGLQFLIQYYNGEERAKGNILERFSAQQFPDLHSELNLSSLELGDSALYFCASSVVPGQQETQYFGPGTRLLVL.

The V gene is TRBV15, the J gene TRBJ1-5; D perhaps matches TRBD1 (6 bases). This CDR3 has 14 amino acids. Trimming took off 3 bases at V and 7 bases at J, with 13 bases between the two ends. Germline V lookup: CDR1 LNHNV, CDR2 YYDKDF (reference sequence). The CDR3 here is CATSSGTYWQPQHF. As DNA, the CDR3 is TGTGCCACCAGCAGTGGGACATATTGGCAGCCCCAGCATTTT.

The chain uses TRBV7-2 and TRBJ2-1, with 10 positions matching TRBD2. CDR3 length: 14 residues. From germline, CDR1 is SGHTA and CDR2 FQGNSA. The ends lost 1 base at V and 13 bases at J; junction bases unmatched: 7. The CDR3 reads CASSLGHIAGGQFF. The DNA for the CDR3 is TGTGCCAGCAGCTTAGGACATATAGCGGGAGGTCAGTTCTTC.

This clone was detected only a few times. This chain connects TRBV28 to TRBJ1-5, with 7 bases lining up with TRBD1. This CDR3 is 15 amino acids long. Trimming removed 6 bases from V and 5 bases from J; junction bases left unmatched: 10. Germline loops: CDR1 MDHEN, CDR2 SYDVKM. CDR3: CASSPRQGRYQPQHF. CDR3 coding DNA: TGTGCCAGCAGCCCTAGACAGGGTAGATATCAGCCCCAGCATTTT.

This sequence joins TRBV9 and TRBJ2-5; D may be TRBD1 or TRBD2 (6 bases each). Germline V lookup: CDR1 SGDLS, CDR2 YYNGEE. Trimming shortened V by 0 bases and J by 5 bases, and 17 bases separated the two germline ends. The CDR3 consists of 16 residues. The chain's CDR3 is CASSVALGGTRETQYF. In nucleotides, the CDR3 is TGTGCCAGCAGCGTAGCTCTCGGGGGCACGAGGGAGACCCAGTACTTC.

The chain recombines TRBV10-3 with TRBJ2-1; TRBD1 might be the D (5 bases). Trimming pared 3 bases from V and 7 bases from J, leaving 16 bases between. The CDR3 extends over 15 amino acids. Germline V lookup: CDR1 ENHRY, CDR2 SYGVKD. CDR3 coding DNA: TGTGCCATCAGTGACCCAATAACAGGTGATAATGAGCAGTTCTTC. Translating it yields CAISDPITGDNEQFF.

The V gene is TRBV2, the J gene TRBJ2-6, with TRBD1 matching over 8 bases. Unmatched junction bases numbered 8, after V lost 8 bases and J lost 2 bases. The CDR3 contains 16 residues. The germline gives CDR1 SNHLY, CDR2 FYNNEI. The CDR3 bases are TGTGCCAGCTTTAACAGGGGGTTAGCTGGGGCCAACGTCCTGACTTTC. Encoded protein: CASFNRGLAGANVLTF. Combining the CDR3 with reference TRBV2 and TRBJ2-6 gives the whole variable domain EPEVTQTPSHQVTQMGQEVILRCVPISNHLYFYWYRQILGQKVEFLVSFYNNEISEKSEIFDDQFSVERPDGSNFTLKIRSTKLEDSAMYFCASFNRGLAGANVLTFGAGSRLTVL.

The J gene is TRBJ1-5, the V gene TRBV15; D is unresolved. V was clipped by 7 bases and J by 0 bases, with 19 bases between them. This CDR3 has 17 amino acids. From germline, CDR1 is LNHNV and CDR2 YYDKDF (reference sequence). CDR3 coding DNA: TGTGCCACCACCCCCCCGGGGAGGGCCCTTAGCAATCAGCCCCAGCATTTT. As protein: CATTPPGRALSNQPQHF.

V is TRBV5-1 and J is TRBJ1-5; 11 nucleotides align to TRBD1. The CDR3 has 22 residues. V lost 0 bases, J lost 0 bases, and 17 bases stayed unmatched. Germline assignment: CDR1 SGHRS and CDR2 YFSETQ. The CDR3 here is CASSLAKPNPDRGLSSNQPQHF. For the CDR3, the DNA is TGCGCCAGCAGCTTGGCCAAACCAAATCCGGACAGGGGGCTCAGTAGCAATCAGCCCCAGCATTTT.

This rearrangement joins TRBV4-1 to TRBJ2-5; a possible D gene is TRBD1 (5 bases). This CDR3 contains 16 residues. The germline gives CDR1 MGHRA, CDR2 YSYEKL. Trimming took 2 bases from V and 5 from J, leaving 18 bases between them. For the CDR3, the DNA is TGCGCCAGCAGCCAAAACCTCCAGGGAAGGGTTGAGACCCAGTACTTC. Encoded protein: CASSQNLQGRVETQYF.

The V and J genes are TRBV5-4 and TRBJ2-4; TRBD2 agrees at 10 bases. CDR1 and CDR2 (germline): SGHNT, YYREEE (reference sequence). Unmatched junction bases numbered 8, after V lost 1 base and J lost 10 bases. The CDR3 contains 15 residues. In nucleotides, the CDR3 is TGTGCCAGCAGCTTGAGCGTGGCTAGCGGGGGAATTCAGTACTTC. Translated, it gives CASSLSVASGGIQYF.

V is TRBV18 and J is TRBJ1-4; TRBD1 might be the D (5 bases). V was pared by 6 bases and J by 0 bases, with 20 bases between. Germline values: CDR1 KGHSH, CDR2 LQKENI. This CDR3 contains 18 residues. The CDR3 is CASSELRAAITTNEKLFF. CDR3 DNA sequence: TGTGCCAGCTCCGAACTCAGGGCAGCAATTACAACTAATGAAAAACTGTTTTTT.

The V and J genes are TRBV6-1 and TRBJ2-7, with a tentative D call TRBD1 (6 bases). Germline V lookup: CDR1 MNHNS, CDR2 SASEGT. The CDR3 consists of 15 residues. Between the trimmed V and J ends, which lost 2 bases and 0 bases, there was a span of 11 bases. This CDR3 is CASSEIQGDSYEQYF. CDR3 DNA: TGTGCCAGCAGTGAAATACAGGGAGACTCCTACGAGCAGTACTTC.

The CDR3 reads CASSDLRGQGETQYF. CDR3 in DNA: TGTGCCAGCAGTGACCTAAGGGGACAGGGGGAGACCCAGTACTTC. V is TRBV2 and J is TRBJ2-5; TRBD1 agrees at 10 bases. V lost 3 bases to trimming and J lost 5 bases; unmatched junction nucleotides: 6. Germline V gene data show CDR1 as SNHLY and CDR2 as FYNNEI. The CDR3 has 15 residues.

In regard to this clone: The sample contains more than one DNA sequence encoding this CDR3. V and J are TRBV6-6 and TRBJ2-3, with D unresolved. The CDR3 loop spans 12 amino acids. Germline V CDR1 and CDR2: MNHNY, SVGAGI (reference sequence). Deletions cut 4 bases from V and 2 bases from J, with 4 bases between. As DNA, the CDR3 is TGTGCCAGCAGTTCAAACACAGATACGCAGTATTTT. It codes for CASSSNTDTQYF.

J is TRBJ2-7 and V is TRBV5-8; D is ambiguous. CDR1 and CDR2 from the germline V gene are SGHTS and YDEGEE. Trimming cost V 2 bases and J 2 bases, with 20 bases left between them. The CDR3 extends over 17 amino acids. As DNA, the CDR3 is TGTGCCAGCAGCTTCCCTCTTACCGGGTTAGAAGCCTACGAGCAGTACTTC. This encodes CASSFPLTGLEAYEQYF.

V and J are TRBV6-5 and TRBJ2-4; D not certain. CDR1 and CDR2 (germline): MNHEY, SVGAGI. The CDR3 consists of 15 residues. V was clipped by 9 bases and J by 0 bases, with 15 bases between them. The CDR3 DNA is TGTGCCAGTGAGCCGTTGGGTCGAGCCAAAAACATTCAGTACTTC. Its translation: CASEPLGRAKNIQYF.